This is a list of T cell receptor beta chains from one sample in a study of CD8+ T cells in alopecia areata. The repertoire was sequenced with immunoSEQ multiplex PCR; TCRdb's copy has only in-frame clones and lacks some. This table has 90,000 to 120,000 clones, roughly 84% appearing once. The specimen was CD8+ T cells sorted from blood, collected at week 24, from a patient treated with tofacitinib. These receptors came from a human donor with alopecia areata. Each CDR3 is given with its conserved first and last residue. The order of the fields is clone size, J gene, V gene, D gene, CDR3 DNA, CDR3 protein. D genes are given only for firm matches. Clone size is stated in some rows and not others, as once, few, many or a class when expanded.

abundance: -
j_gene: TRBJ2-5
v_gene: TRBV6-6
d_gene: -
CDR3nt: TGTGCCAGCACTCTAAGTCGACGGGCACAAGAGACCCAGTACTTC
CDR3aa: CASTLSRRAQETQYF

abundance: -
j_gene: TRBJ1-2
v_gene: TRBV10-3
d_gene: -
CDR3nt: TGTGCCATCAGTGAAACAGGGCCGGACGGCTACACCTTC
CDR3aa: CAISETGPDGYTF

abundance: -
j_gene: TRBJ2-7
v_gene: TRBV7-2
d_gene: TRBD2
CDR3nt: TGTGCCAGCAGCCCGGGGCTAGCGGGTTACGAGCAGTACTTC
CDR3aa: CASSPGLAGYEQYF

abundance: once
j_gene: TRBJ2-7
v_gene: TRBV5-1
d_gene: TRBD1
CDR3nt: TGCGCCAGCAGCTTGGTCCCACCGGGACAGGGCGACGAGCAGTACTTC
CDR3aa: CASSLVPPGQGDEQYF

abundance: -
j_gene: TRBJ1-5
v_gene: TRBV27
d_gene: -
CDR3nt: TGTGCCAGCAGTTTCTACAGGACTGATCAGCCCCAGCATTTT
CDR3aa: CASSFYRTDQPQHF

abundance: -
j_gene: TRBJ1-1
v_gene: TRBV4-1
d_gene: -
CDR3nt: TGCGCCAGCAGCCACGTGGCCAACACTGAAGCTTTCTTT
CDR3aa: CASSHVANTEAFF

abundance: -
j_gene: TRBJ2-7
v_gene: TRBV5-6
d_gene: TRBD2
CDR3nt: TGTGCCAGCAGCGGGCTACAAGCGGGGGCCCTCTCCTACGAGCAGTACTTC
CDR3aa: CASSGLQAGALSYEQYF

abundance: -
j_gene: TRBJ1-1
v_gene: TRBV7-6
d_gene: TRBD1
CDR3nt: TGTGCCAGCAGCCGACAGGGGAAAGTAAGTGAAGCTTTCTTT
CDR3aa: CASSRQGKVSEAFF

abundance: -
j_gene: TRBJ2-1
v_gene: TRBV7-9
d_gene: -
CDR3nt: TGTGCCTGGGGGGAGTACTCCTACAATGAGCAGTTCTTC
CDR3aa: CAWGEYSYNEQFF

abundance: -
j_gene: TRBJ2-1
v_gene: TRBV5-1
d_gene: -
CDR3nt: TGCGCCAGCAGCTTGGGTCGACAGACCTTTTACAATGAGCAGTTCTTC
CDR3aa: CASSLGRQTFYNEQFF

abundance: -
j_gene: TRBJ1-4
v_gene: TRBV7-6
d_gene: TRBD1
CDR3nt: TGTGCCAGCAGCGCGGACAGGGAGGACGAAAAACTGTTTTTT
CDR3aa: CASSADREDEKLFF

abundance: once
j_gene: TRBJ1-1
v_gene: TRBV19
d_gene: TRBD1
CDR3nt: TGTGCCAGTAGTATAGTACAGGGGACCACTGAAGCTTTCTTT
CDR3aa: CASSIVQGTTEAFF

abundance: -
j_gene: TRBJ2-7
v_gene: TRBV11-2
d_gene: -
CDR3nt: TGTGCCAGCAGCTTAGGGGTACTCACCGCGGGGTCCTACGAGCAGTACTTC
CDR3aa: CASSLGVLTAGSYEQYF

abundance: -
j_gene: TRBJ2-5
v_gene: TRBV6-5
d_gene: -
CDR3nt: TGTGCCAGCAGTTGGCCGCAGGGGACCCAGTACTTC
CDR3aa: CASSWPQGTQYF

abundance: -
j_gene: TRBJ2-7
v_gene: TRBV5-1
d_gene: -
CDR3nt: TGCGCCAGCAGCTTGGCCCTCGGACAGTCCTACGAGCAGTACTTC
CDR3aa: CASSLALGQSYEQYF

abundance: -
j_gene: TRBJ2-3
v_gene: TRBV15
d_gene: -
CDR3nt: TGTGCCACCAGCAGGGTCCGTTGGGACACAGATACGCAGTATTTT
CDR3aa: CATSRVRWDTDTQYF

abundance: -
j_gene: TRBJ2-7
v_gene: TRBV9
d_gene: TRBD1
CDR3nt: TGTGCCAGCAGCGCGGACAGGGAGGTCGACGAGCGGTACTTC
CDR3aa: CASSADREVDERYF

abundance: -
j_gene: TRBJ2-3
v_gene: TRBV29-1
d_gene: TRBD2
CDR3nt: TGCAGCGTTGAATTGGTAGCGGGGTATGACACAGATACGCAGTATTTT
CDR3aa: CSVELVAGYDTDTQYF

abundance: -
j_gene: TRBJ2-1
v_gene: TRBV19
d_gene: TRBD2
CDR3nt: TGTGCCAGTAGTATGAGTAGCGGGGGGGCAATTGAGCAGTTCTTC
CDR3aa: CASSMSSGGAIEQFF

abundance: -
j_gene: TRBJ1-1
v_gene: TRBV29-1
d_gene: -
CDR3nt: TGCAGCGTTTCCCCGGACAGAAACACTGAAGCTTTCTTT
CDR3aa: CSVSPDRNTEAFF

abundance: -
j_gene: TRBJ2-3
v_gene: TRBV5-6
d_gene: -
CDR3nt: TGTGCCAGCAGCTTGCGTGCCCCGAACACAGATACGCAGTATTTT
CDR3aa: CASSLRAPNTDTQYF

abundance: -
j_gene: TRBJ1-3
v_gene: TRBV27
d_gene: TRBD1
CDR3nt: TGTGCCAGCAGACTCACGACAGGGGCAGGAAACACCATATATTTT
CDR3aa: CASRLTTGAGNTIYF

abundance: -
j_gene: TRBJ2-7
v_gene: TRBV10-3
d_gene: -
CDR3nt: TGTGCCATCAGTGAGTCGACGAAGGAGGGTGAGCAGTACTTC
CDR3aa: CAISESTKEGEQYF

abundance: -
j_gene: TRBJ1-5
v_gene: TRBV27
d_gene: -
CDR3nt: TGTGCCAGCAGTCCACCAGGGAGCAATCAGCCCCAGCATTTT
CDR3aa: CASSPPGSNQPQHF

abundance: -
j_gene: TRBJ2-5
v_gene: TRBV10-3
d_gene: TRBD2
CDR3nt: TGTGCCATCAGTGAAGGGGGGAAAACTAGCGGTCGGGAGACCCAGTACTTC
CDR3aa: CAISEGGKTSGRETQYF

abundance: -
j_gene: TRBJ2-7
v_gene: TRBV29-1
d_gene: TRBD2
CDR3nt: TGCAGCGTTGAAGATCAGGACGGGGGGGTATACGAGCAGTACTTC
CDR3aa: CSVEDQDGGVYEQYF

abundance: -
j_gene: TRBJ1-1
v_gene: TRBV27
d_gene: -
CDR3nt: TGTGCCAGCAGTCTGGGACAGAACACTGAAGCTTTCTTT
CDR3aa: CASSLGQNTEAFF

abundance: -
j_gene: TRBJ2-7
v_gene: TRBV11-2
d_gene: TRBD1
CDR3nt: TGTGCCAGCAGCTTAGGTCCTCCGGGACAGGGGGTCTACGAGCAGTACTTC
CDR3aa: CASSLGPPGQGVYEQYF

abundance: -
j_gene: TRBJ2-7
v_gene: TRBV4-1
d_gene: -
CDR3nt: TGCGCCAGCAGCCAAGATATGAAAGACTACGAGCAGTACTTC
CDR3aa: CASSQDMKDYEQYF

abundance: -
j_gene: TRBJ2-1
v_gene: TRBV4-1
d_gene: TRBD1
CDR3nt: TGCGCCAGCAGTATCCCGGGACAGGGGGGCAATGAGCAGTTCTTC
CDR3aa: CASSIPGQGGNEQFF

abundance: -
j_gene: TRBJ2-5
v_gene: TRBV4-1
d_gene: TRBD2
CDR3nt: TGCGCCAGCAGCCAAGATGACCTTAGCGGGGGTACGGAGACCCAGTACTTC
CDR3aa: CASSQDDLSGGTETQYF

abundance: -
j_gene: TRBJ2-7
v_gene: TRBV4-3
d_gene: -
CDR3nt: TGCGCCAGCAGCCAAGATAAACAGGGCTACGAGCAGTACTTC
CDR3aa: CASSQDKQGYEQYF

abundance: many
j_gene: TRBJ2-2
v_gene: TRBV4-1
d_gene: TRBD2
CDR3nt: TGCGCCAGCAGCCTATTAGCGGGGGGGAACGGGGAGCTGTTTTTT
CDR3aa: CASSLLAGGNGELFF

abundance: once
j_gene: TRBJ2-3
v_gene: TRBV7-9
d_gene: -
CDR3nt: TGTGCCAGCAGCGCGCCTCCAGGGCCGTCAAGCACAGATACGCAGTATTTT
CDR3aa: CASSAPPGPSSTDTQYF

abundance: -
j_gene: TRBJ2-1
v_gene: TRBV5-1
d_gene: -
CDR3nt: TGCGCCAGCAGTTCCACCGGGACCTTCAGCTCCTACAATGAGCAGTTCTTC
CDR3aa: CASSSTGTFSSYNEQFF

abundance: few
j_gene: TRBJ1-1
v_gene: TRBV6-1
d_gene: -
CDR3nt: TGTGCCAGCAGTGTAGACAGAACTGAAGCTTTCTTT
CDR3aa: CASSVDRTEAFF

abundance: -
j_gene: TRBJ2-7
v_gene: TRBV9
d_gene: TRBD2
CDR3nt: TGTGCCAGCAGCGTAGCGGGGGGGCCGCCCCCCTACGAGCAGTACTTC
CDR3aa: CASSVAGGPPPYEQYF

abundance: -
j_gene: TRBJ2-1
v_gene: TRBV7-3
d_gene: TRBD1
CDR3nt: TGTGCCAGCAGCCCACTATCGGGACAGAACAATGAGCAGTTCTTC
CDR3aa: CASSPLSGQNNEQFF

abundance: -
j_gene: TRBJ2-3
v_gene: TRBV7-2
d_gene: -
CDR3nt: TGTGCCAGCAGCTTCGATGGGCCTATAGATACGCAGTATTTT
CDR3aa: CASSFDGPIDTQYF

abundance: once
j_gene: TRBJ2-1
v_gene: TRBV7-8
d_gene: TRBD2
CDR3nt: TGTGCCAGCAGCCCGGCCGGGGGGGTGTCAAATGAGCAGTTCTTC
CDR3aa: CASSPAGGVSNEQFF

abundance: -
j_gene: TRBJ2-3
v_gene: TRBV27
d_gene: TRBD2
CDR3nt: TGTGCCAGCAGTTCGGATACGGGACTAGCGGATCATCCAGATACGCAGTATTTT
CDR3aa: CASSSDTGLADHPDTQYF

abundance: -
j_gene: TRBJ2-3
v_gene: TRBV5-1
d_gene: -
CDR3nt: TGCGCCAGCAGCTTGGCCGCGGCTGGGGAGGTAGCAGATACGCAGTATTTT
CDR3aa: CASSLAAAGEVADTQYF

abundance: few
j_gene: TRBJ2-1
v_gene: TRBV6-5
d_gene: -
CDR3nt: TGTGCCAGCAGTTACGACAGCGCCGTTTATGAGCAGTTCTTC
CDR3aa: CASSYDSAVYEQFF

abundance: -
j_gene: TRBJ2-1
v_gene: TRBV30
d_gene: TRBD2
CDR3nt: TGTGCCTGGAGCCAACTAGCGGGGGGGCTCAATGAGCAGTTCTTC
CDR3aa: CAWSQLAGGLNEQFF

abundance: -
j_gene: TRBJ2-7
v_gene: TRBV5-6
d_gene: TRBD2
CDR3nt: TGTGCCAGCAGCTTGTACCTAGCGGGGGGCTTCACCTACGAGCAGTACTTC
CDR3aa: CASSLYLAGGFTYEQYF

abundance: -
j_gene: TRBJ1-5
v_gene: TRBV30
d_gene: -
CDR3nt: TGTGCCTGGGGCGGGGATACCAATCAGCCCCAGCATTTT
CDR3aa: CAWGGDTNQPQHF

abundance: -
j_gene: TRBJ1-1
v_gene: TRBV6-1
d_gene: -
CDR3nt: TGTGCCAGCAGTGAAGGGGGCGGCACTGAAGCTTTCTTT
CDR3aa: CASSEGGGTEAFF

abundance: -
j_gene: TRBJ2-1
v_gene: TRBV7-2
d_gene: TRBD2
CDR3nt: TGTGCCAGCAGCTTTCTAGCGGGAGATTACAATGAGCAGTTCTTC
CDR3aa: CASSFLAGDYNEQFF

abundance: -
j_gene: TRBJ2-4
v_gene: TRBV29-1
d_gene: -
CDR3nt: TGCAGCGTTGTCAACCCCACTGGGGATCCGCACTTC
CDR3aa: CSVVNPTGDPHF

abundance: -
j_gene: TRBJ2-5
v_gene: TRBV6-6
d_gene: TRBD2
CDR3nt: TGTGCCAGCAGCTCCTCCCTAGCGGGGGGACAAGAGACCCAGTACTTC
CDR3aa: CASSSSLAGGQETQYF

abundance: -
j_gene: TRBJ2-7
v_gene: TRBV11-2
d_gene: TRBD2
CDR3nt: TGTGCCAGCAGCTTACCTAGCGGGGTCAGCTCCTACGAGCAGTACTTC
CDR3aa: CASSLPSGVSSYEQYF

abundance: -
j_gene: TRBJ2-3
v_gene: TRBV12-5
d_gene: -
CDR3nt: TGTGCTAGTGGTTTGGGAACCTCTAGCACAGATACGCAGTATTTT
CDR3aa: CASGLGTSSTDTQYF

abundance: -
j_gene: TRBJ2-7
v_gene: TRBV27
d_gene: -
CDR3nt: TGTGCCAGCAGTTTGGGGACTTCCTACGAGCAGTACTTC
CDR3aa: CASSLGTSYEQYF

abundance: -
j_gene: TRBJ1-5
v_gene: TRBV30
d_gene: -
CDR3nt: TGTGCCTGGAGTTCCGTAGGGGGGCCCCAGCCCCAGCATTTT
CDR3aa: CAWSSVGGPQPQHF

abundance: -
j_gene: TRBJ2-7
v_gene: TRBV7-6
d_gene: -
CDR3nt: TGTGCCAGCAGCTTATCCCGGGCGAATTCCTACGAGCAGTACTTC
CDR3aa: CASSLSRANSYEQYF

abundance: once
j_gene: TRBJ2-3
v_gene: TRBV5-1
d_gene: TRBD2
CDR3nt: TGCGCCAGCAGCTTGTCAGGAGGACTAGCGGTAAACACAGATACGCAGTATTTT
CDR3aa: CASSLSGGLAVNTDTQYF

abundance: -
j_gene: TRBJ2-2
v_gene: TRBV4-2
d_gene: -
CDR3nt: TGTGCCAGCAGCCAATCTGCGAACACCGGGGAGCTGTTTTTT
CDR3aa: CASSQSANTGELFF